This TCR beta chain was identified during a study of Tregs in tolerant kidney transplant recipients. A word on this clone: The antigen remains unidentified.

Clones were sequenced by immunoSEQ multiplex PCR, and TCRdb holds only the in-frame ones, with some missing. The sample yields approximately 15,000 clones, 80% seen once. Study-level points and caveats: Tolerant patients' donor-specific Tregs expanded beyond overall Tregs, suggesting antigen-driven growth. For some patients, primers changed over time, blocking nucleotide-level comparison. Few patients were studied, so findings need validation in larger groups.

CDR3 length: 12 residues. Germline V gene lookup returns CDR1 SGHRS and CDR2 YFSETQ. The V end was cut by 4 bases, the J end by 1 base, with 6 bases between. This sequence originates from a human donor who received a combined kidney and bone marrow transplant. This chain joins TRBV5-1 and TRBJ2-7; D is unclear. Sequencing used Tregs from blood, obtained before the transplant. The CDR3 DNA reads TGCGCCAGCAGCCCCCCGTCCTACGAGCAGTACTTC. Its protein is CASSPPSYEQYF. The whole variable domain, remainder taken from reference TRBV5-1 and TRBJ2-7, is KAGVTQTPRYLIKTRGQQVTLSCSPISGHRSVSWYQQTPGQGLQFLFEYFSETQRNKGNFPGRFSGRQFSNSRSEMNVSTLELGDSALYLCASSPPSYEQYFGPGTRLTVT.